This T cell receptor (beta chain) was sequenced during a study of blood T cell repertoires in COVID-19. Whole-study context: Acute-phase and convalescent COVID-19 samples originated in the United States, Italy and Spain.

Repertoires were generated with immunoSEQ multiplex PCR, while TCRdb's copy carries only in-frame clones and drops some. The sample consists of about 210,000 clones, around four fifths of them appearing once. This CDR3 is 14 amino acids long. With V trimmed by 10 bases and J by 9 bases, 15 bases remained unmatched. Germline V CDR1 and CDR2: MGHDK, SYGVNS. The rearrangement uses TRBV25-1 and TRBJ2-1; 7 bases agree with TRBD1. Sequences were obtained from peripheral blood. This receptor was identified in a man aged 50 or older with active or convalescent COVID-19. The CDR3 is CAIPPWQGDGEQFF. Here the CDR3 DNA reads TGTGCCATCCCACCGTGGCAGGGGGACGGTGAGCAGTTCTTC.